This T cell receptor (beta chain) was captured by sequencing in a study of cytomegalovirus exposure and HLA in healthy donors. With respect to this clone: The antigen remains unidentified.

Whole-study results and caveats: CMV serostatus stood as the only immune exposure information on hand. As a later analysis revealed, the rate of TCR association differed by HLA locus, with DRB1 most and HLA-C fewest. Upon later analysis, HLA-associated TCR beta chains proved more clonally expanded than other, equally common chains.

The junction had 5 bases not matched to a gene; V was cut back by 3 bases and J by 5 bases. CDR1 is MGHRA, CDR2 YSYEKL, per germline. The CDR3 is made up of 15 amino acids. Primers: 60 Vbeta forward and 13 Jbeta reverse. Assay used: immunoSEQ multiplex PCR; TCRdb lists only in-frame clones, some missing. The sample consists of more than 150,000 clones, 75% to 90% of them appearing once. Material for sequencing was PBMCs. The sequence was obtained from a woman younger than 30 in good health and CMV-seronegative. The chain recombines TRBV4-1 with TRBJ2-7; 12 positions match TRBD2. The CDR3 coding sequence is TGCGCCAGCAGCCAGGCTAGCGGGGGGGCCGACGAGCAGTACTTC. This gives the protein CASSQASGGADEQYF.